Listed below are T cell receptor beta chains from one sample, sequenced in a study of T-cell reconstitution after alpha-beta-depleted transplantation in children. TCRdb re-called the PCR reads through MiXCR, storing one row per CDR3 protein. This table holds roughly 500,000 distinct CDR3 sequences, 8% to 11% found once. Sequencing used PBMCs, obtained before TCRalphabeta/CD19-depleted stem cell transplant. These receptor sequences come from a child younger than 10 with inherited bone marrow failure, due to receive a stem cell transplant. Each CDR3 is given with its conserved first and last residue. The D gene is left open where the match is weak.

j_call v_call d_call cdr3_aa
TRBJ2-5 TRBV4-1 TRBD2 CASSQDGLAGDGETQYF
TRBJ2-7 TRBV28 - CASSTSYEQYF
TRBJ1-3 TRBV7-6 - CASSPHGNTIYF
TRBJ1-1 TRBV5-1 TRBD1 CASSLAGQRDTEAFF
TRBJ2-2 TRBV7-8 - CASSQTGRNTGELFF
TRBJ2-1 TRBV19 - CASKVGESSYNEQFF
TRBJ2-1 TRBV2 TRBD2 CASRGLAGRNEQFF
TRBJ2-1 TRBV19 - CASSIWLANNEQFF
TRBJ2-3 TRBV20-1 - CSARDETSSTDTQYF
TRBJ2-5 TRBV5-5 - CASSPFGNFQETQYF
TRBJ1-4 TRBV12-3/TRBV12-4 - CASSLYLGAREKLFF
TRBJ1-2 TRBV5-1 TRBD1 CASSRNRGPNYGYTF
TRBJ1-3 TRBV7-9 - CASSLAYFSPGNTIYF
TRBJ2-3 TRBV4-2 - CASSQWAEGHLADTQYF
TRBJ2-3 TRBV27 TRBD1 CASRRATGEDTQYF
TRBJ2-5 TRBV28 - CASSLPGPPQETQYF
TRBJ2-1 TRBV2 TRBD2 CASSDRREGFYNEQFF
TRBJ1-4 TRBV6-5 - CASSYGPSGPEGEKLFF
TRBJ1-2 TRBV29-1 - CSVEGGGEGYTF
TRBJ2-7 TRBV5-1 TRBD1 CASSLVGQVGYEQYF
TRBJ2-1 TRBV11-2 TRBD2 CASSFQSGRAQGNEQFF
TRBJ2-3 TRBV10-2 TRBD2 CASRAGTSSSRDTQYF
TRBJ1-1 TRBV30 TRBD1 CAWDRDRGGLKAFF
TRBJ1-2 TRBV13 - CASSLVYPDRTSNYGYTF
TRBJ2-6 TRBV20-1 TRBD1 CDRGPGANVLTF
TRBJ1-1 TRBV5-6 - CASRTTGLNTEAFF
TRBJ2-3 TRBV7-9 TRBD2 CASSIGLAGGDTQYF
TRBJ2-3 TRBV7-9 - CASSLLRDTDTQYF
TRBJ2-7 TRBV5-1 TRBD1 CASSSQGAHEQYF
TRBJ1-4 TRBV7-9 TRBD1 CASSLPTDREGEKLFF
TRBJ2-1 TRBV12-3/TRBV12-4 - CASSLYGPASSYNEQFF
TRBJ2-7 TRBV12-3/TRBV12-4 - CASSFLPFYEQYF
TRBJ2-3 TRBV3-1 - CASSQESGGSTDTQYF
TRBJ2-3 TRBV5-1 TRBD1 CASSLLGQGSTDTQYF
TRBJ2-1 TRBV5-1 - CASSLFPLAYNEQFF